This T cell receptor (beta chain) was captured in a study of blood T cell repertoires in COVID-19. Clones were read by immunoSEQ multiplex PCR, and TCRdb kept only the in-frame ones, dropping some. The sample records under 200,000 clones, 70% to 90% being singletons. Input material: peripheral blood. This clonotype was obtained from a woman aged 55-69 years with COVID-19, enrolled during active disease.

CDR3 residues: CASSLVKPGQGITDTQYF. CDR3 sequence (DNA): TGCGCCAGCAGCCTTGTTAAGCCGGGACAGGGCATAACAGATACGCAGTATTTT. This rearrangement joins TRBV5-1 to TRBJ2-3; 9 bases are a match to TRBD1. Germline V gene sequence: CDR1 SGHRS, CDR2 YFSETQ. The ends lost 4 bases at V and 3 bases at J; junction bases unmatched: 15. The length of the CDR3 is 18 residues.